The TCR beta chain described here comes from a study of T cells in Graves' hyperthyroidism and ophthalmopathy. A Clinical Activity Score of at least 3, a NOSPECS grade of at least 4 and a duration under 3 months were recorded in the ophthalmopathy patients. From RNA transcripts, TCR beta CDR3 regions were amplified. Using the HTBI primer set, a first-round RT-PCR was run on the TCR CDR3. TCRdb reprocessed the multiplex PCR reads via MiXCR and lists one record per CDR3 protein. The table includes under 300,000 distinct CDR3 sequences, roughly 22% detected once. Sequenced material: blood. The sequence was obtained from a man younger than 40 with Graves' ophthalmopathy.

For the CDR3, the DNA is TGTGCCAGCTCACCACAGAACAGCGGGGGGGCCAATCAGCCCCAGCATTTT. Translated: CASSPQNSGGANQPQHF. This rearrangement joins TRBV2 to TRBJ1-5; possibly TRBD1 for D (6 bases). The CDR3 is made up of 17 amino acids. CDR1 is SNHLY, CDR2 FYNNEI, per germline. Deletions cut 8 bases from V and 3 bases from J, with 23 bases between.